This passage covers 29 T cell receptor beta chains from one sample sequenced in a study of a mutant IDH1 vaccine in newly diagnosed glioma. Method: immunoSEQ multiplex PCR; TCRdb's copy keeps in-frame clones and lacks some. The sample carries about 69,000 clones, about 86% recorded once. Time point: baseline, week 1 (first vaccination visit). As for treatment: pre-vaccination baseline after standard-of-care therapy. The starting material was PBMCs, obtained from a glioma patient treated with radiotherapy, temozolomide or both. These receptors were collected from a man in his thirties or forties with glioma.

The V and J genes are TRBV7-9 and TRBJ2-5; the D gene is possibly TRBD1 (6 bases). The J call may not be correct, given that the DNA end is closer to TRBJ2-7. This CDR3 has 13 amino acids. CDR1 and CDR2 (germline): SEHNR, FQNEAQ (reference sequence). Here the CDR3 DNA reads TGTGCCAGCAGCTTAGGGACAGTCTACGAGCAGTACTTC. Protein product: CASSLGTVYEQYF.

The genes are TRBV5-1 and TRBJ2-1, with 7 bases aligning to TRBD1. V shed 6 bases and J 4 bases; nucleotides not matched to a gene: 7. The CDR3 contains 14 residues. Germline assignment: CDR1 SGHRS and CDR2 YFSETQ. For the CDR3, the DNA is TGCGCCAGCATGATAGGGACAGATTACAATGAGCAGTTCTTC. Protein product: CASMIGTDYNEQFF.

V gene TRBV11-2 combines with J gene TRBJ2-1, with D perhaps TRBD1 or TRBD2 (5 bases each). Per germline, CDR1 SGHAT and CDR2 FQNNGV. V was pared by 6 bases and J by 0 bases, with 18 bases between. CDR3 size: 17 residues. The CDR3 sequence is CASRTWGLRSSYNEQFF. In DNA form, the CDR3 reads TGTGCCAGCAGAACCTGGGGGTTACGAAGCTCCTACAATGAGCAGTTCTTC. Filled out from reference TRBV11-2 and TRBJ2-1, the complete variable domain reads EAGVAQSPRYKIIEKRQSVAFWCNPISGHATLYWYQQILGQGPKLLIQFQNNGVVDDSQLPKDRFSAERLKGVDSTLKIQPAKLEDSAVYLCASRTWGLRSSYNEQFFGPGTRLTVL.

This clone was seen just once. The V gene is TRBV15, the J gene TRBJ2-1; 11 bases align to TRBD2. Losses at the gene ends were 1 base for V and 8 bases for J; bases not matched to a gene: 7. The CDR3 runs 16 residues. Germline CDR1 reads LNHNV; CDR2 reads YYDKDF (reference sequence). The CDR3 reads CATSRGSSGGIDEQFF. DNA for the CDR3: TGTGCCACCAGCAGAGGTTCTAGCGGGGGGATCGATGAGCAGTTCTTC.

The sample holds one count of this clone. The rearrangement joins TRBV5-6 to TRBJ2-7; D remains unclear. This CDR3 is built from 15 residues. Trimming took 4 bases from V and 1 from J, leaving 15 bases between them. Germline CDR1 and CDR2: SGHDT and YYEEEE. DNA of the CDR3: TGTGCCAGCAGCCCGGGTCTTTCCGTATCCTACGAGCAGTACTTC. Its protein is CASSPGLSVSYEQYF.

This rearrangement joins TRBV5-1 to TRBJ2-7, with 7 bases fitting TRBD1. With 4 bases clipped from V and 11 bases from J, the junction kept 6 bases outside the gene matches. Per germline, CDR1 SGHRS and CDR2 YFSETQ. The CDR3 has 11 residues. The DNA for the CDR3 is TGCGCCAGCAGCGGCGACAGGGTGAAGTACTTC. It is translated as CASSGDRVKYF. The full variable domain, in which reference TRBV5-1 and TRBJ2-7 provide the parts outside the CDR3, is KAGVTQTPRYLIKTRGQQVTLSCSPISGHRSVSWYQQTPGQGLQFLFEYFSETQRNKGNFPGRFSGRQFSNSRSEMNVSTLELGDSALYLCASSGDRVKYFGPGTRLTVT.

The chain carries TRBV6-6 and TRBJ1-3; D may be TRBD1 (6 bases). Trimming pared 5 bases from V and 3 bases from J, leaving 8 bases between. This CDR3 comprises 13 residues. CDR1 and CDR2 (germline): MNHNY, SVGAGI (reference sequence). CDR3 in amino acids: CASSTGNGNTIYF. The CDR3 coding sequence is TGTGCCAGCAGTACAGGGAATGGAAACACCATATATTTT.

The chain couples TRBV5-4 to TRBJ1-1; D is unclear. Trimming stripped 0 bases from V and 4 bases from J, with 19 bases between. The CDR3 has 17 amino acids. CDR1 and CDR2 (germline): SGHNT, YYREEE (reference sequence). The CDR3, as DNA: TGTGCCAGCAGCTTGGCCGTTGTGGTGGGAGGTAGCACTGAAGCTTTCTTT. Translating gives CASSLAVVVGGSTEAFF. The full variable domain, its missing parts supplied by reference TRBV5-4 and TRBJ1-1, is ETGVTQSPTHLIKTRGQQVTLRCSSQSGHNTVSWYQQALGQGPQFIFQYYREEENGRGNFPPRFSGLQFPNYSSELNVNALELDDSALYLCASSLAVVVGGSTEAFFGQGTRLTVV.

This chain joins TRBV14 and TRBJ2-5, with a weak D call TRBD1 (8 bases). Between the trimmed V and J ends, which lost 0 bases and 2 bases, there was a span of 25 bases. CDR3 length: 20 residues. The germline V gene encodes CDR1 SGHDN and CDR2 FVKESK. The CDR3 coding sequence is TGTGCCAGCAGCCAAGACGGCGGGGGTGTCTGGACAGGGTATCAAGAGACCCAGTACTTC. The encoded protein is CASSQDGGGVWTGYQETQYF. Full variable domain (remainder filled in from reference TRBV14 and TRBJ2-5): EAGVTQFPSHSVIEKGQTVTLRCDPISGHDNLYWYRRVMGKEIKFLLHFVKESKQDESGMPNNRFLAERTGGTYSTLKVQPAELEDSGVYFCASSQDGGGVWTGYQETQYFGPGTRLLVL.

This chain joins TRBV6-5 and TRBJ1-2, with TRBD1 matching 7 bases. The CDR3 sequence is 15 residues long. Unmatched junction bases numbered 6, after V lost 5 bases and J lost 0 bases. From germline, CDR1 is MNHEY and CDR2 SVGAGI. This CDR3 is CASSAPGQTNYGYTF. The CDR3 nucleotides read TGTGCCAGCAGTGCACCGGGACAGACTAACTATGGCTACACCTTC.

V is TRBV5-5 and J is TRBJ1-1; D uncertain. The CDR3 runs 14 residues. Deletions cut 6 bases from V and 4 bases from J, with 16 bases between. Germline loops: CDR1 SGHKS, CDR2 YYEKEE (reference sequence). As DNA, the CDR3 is TGTGCCAGCATCACCCACTTGAGTTTCACTGAAGCTTTCTTT. Protein: CASITHLSFTEAFF.

V usage is TRBV27 and J usage is TRBJ2-4; the D gene is possibly TRBD1 (7 bases). Per the germline V gene, CDR1 is MNHEY and CDR2 is SMNVEV (reference sequence). CDR3 size: 15 residues. Trimming took 4 bases from V and 3 from J, leaving 13 bases between them. CDR3 DNA sequence: TGTGCCAGCAGTTCAGGGGGGTCGGTCAAAAACATTCAGTACTTC. Its translation is CASSSGGSVKNIQYF.

This clone was seen once. The V gene is TRBV9, the J gene TRBJ1-1, with 7 bases matching TRBD1. Germline assignment: CDR1 SGDLS and CDR2 YYNGEE. The CDR3 sequence is 17 residues long. V shed 0 bases, J shed 4 bases, and the junction held 12 bases outside the gene matches. CDR3 protein: CASSVDGMRGRGTEAFF. CDR3 nucleotides: TGTGCCAGCAGCGTAGACGGGATGAGGGGGCGCGGCACTGAAGCTTTCTTT.

The J gene is TRBJ1-1, the V gene TRBV19; the match to TRBD1 covers 8 bases. Per germline, CDR1 LNHDA and CDR2 SQIVND (reference sequence). The CDR3 length is 16 residues. V trimming: 5 bases; J trimming: 0 bases; junction bases outside the gene matches: 8. The CDR3 reads CASSPGQGIMNTEAFF. The CDR3, as DNA: TGTGCCAGTAGTCCCGGACAGGGAATCATGAACACTGAAGCTTTCTTT.

The chain joins TRBV29-1 to TRBJ1-1; possibly TRBD1 for D (6 bases). This CDR3 is 13 amino acids long. With 7 bases removed from V and 5 bases from J, the gap between germline ends came to 17 bases. Germline V gene sequence: CDR1 SQVTM, CDR2 ANQGSEA. The CDR3, as DNA: TGCAGCGGAACACAGGGAGGGGGAACTGAAGCTTTCTTT. This encodes CSGTQGGGTEAFF.

V and J are TRBV5-5 and TRBJ2-1; TRBD2 might be the D (6 bases). V was cut by 0 bases and J by 2 bases, with 18 bases left in between. The CDR3 contains 18 residues. Germline CDR1 SGHKS, CDR2 YYEKEE (reference sequence). DNA for the CDR3: TGTGCCAGCAGCTTGGATTCTACGGCCAGGGAGGCCTACAATGAGCAGTTCTTC. Amino acid sequence: CASSLDSTAREAYNEQFF.

V and J are TRBV7-8 and TRBJ1-5; unclear D gene. The CDR3 runs 16 residues. Germline lookup yields CDR1 SGHVS and CDR2 FQNEAQ. Trimming took 4 bases from V and 9 from J, leaving 22 bases between them. CDR3 sequence (DNA): TGTGCCAGCAGCTCCCAAAGAAGTCGCAGGCGGCGGCCCCAGCATTTT. Translating it yields CASSSQRSRRRRPQHF.

The chain joins TRBV7-9 to TRBJ2-6; no reliable D call. Germline lookup yields CDR1 SEHNR and CDR2 FQNEAQ (reference sequence). This CDR3 has 15 amino acids. V was shortened by 5 bases and J by 0 bases, with 8 bases between the two germline ends. CDR3 sequence reads: CASSPKSSGANVLTF. CDR3 sequence (DNA): TGTGCCAGCAGCCCTAAGAGCTCTGGGGCCAACGTCCTGACTTTC.

The chain has TRBV5-1 and TRBJ1-4; D gene ambiguous. CDR1 and CDR2 from the germline V gene are SGHRS and YFSETQ. V lost 5 bases and J lost 2, with 10 bases in between. The CDR3 is made up of 14 amino acids. The CDR3 reads CASREVSTNEKLFF. In nucleotides, the CDR3 is TGCGCCAGCAGGGAGGTGTCGACTAATGAAAAACTGTTTTTT.

V gene TRBV11-2 combines with J gene TRBJ2-1; the D call may be TRBD1 or TRBD2 (6 bases each). The CDR3 has 13 residues. V was clipped by 2 bases and J by 10 bases, with 12 bases between them. The germline gives CDR1 SGHAT, CDR2 FQNNGV. CDR3 bases: TGTGCCAGCAGCTTACCGGGGGCAGCGGAGCAGTTCTTC. Its translation: CASSLPGAAEQFF.

V and J are TRBV4-1 and TRBJ2-1; 8 nucleotides agree with TRBD1. The germline V gene has CDR1 MGHRA and CDR2 YSYEKL. This CDR3 has 16 amino acids. V shed 2 bases, J shed 3 bases, and the junction held 6 bases outside the gene matches. The CDR3 region has the DNA TGCGCCAGCAGCCAACCGGACAGGGCGTACTACAATGAGCAGTTCTTC. It codes for CASSQPDRAYYNEQFF.

The chain combines TRBV5-1 with TRBJ2-7; 11 bases are a match to TRBD1. Trimming took 4 bases from V and 4 from J; bases not matched to a gene: 7. The CDR3 loop spans 15 amino acids. CDR1 is SGHRS and CDR2 is YFSETQ in the germline V gene. CDR3 nucleotide sequence: TGCGCCAGCAGCACGCGGACAGGGGGCAAGTACGAGCAGTACTTC. It encodes CASSTRTGGKYEQYF. The whole variable domain, remainder taken from reference TRBV5-1 and TRBJ2-7, is KAGVTQTPRYLIKTRGQQVTLSCSPISGHRSVSWYQQTPGQGLQFLFEYFSETQRNKGNFPGRFSGRQFSNSRSEMNVSTLELGDSALYLCASSTRTGGKYEQYFGPGTRLTVT.

The V gene is TRBV19, the J gene TRBJ1-1, with D unresolved. V was shortened by 4 bases and J by 0 bases, with 6 bases between the two germline ends. Germline assignment: CDR1 LNHDA and CDR2 SQIVND (reference sequence). The CDR3 is 13 amino acids. DNA of the CDR3: TGTGCCAGTAGTAACTGGCTGAACACTGAAGCTTTCTTT. Its translation: CASSNWLNTEAFF.

The rearrangement uses TRBV18 and TRBJ2-2; no definite D call. Germline V gives CDR1 KGHSH, CDR2 LQKENI. Between the trimmed V and J ends, which lost 5 bases and 4 bases, there was a span of 5 bases. The length of the CDR3 is 12 residues. CDR3 sequence reads: CASSSSTGELFF. DNA of the CDR3: TGTGCCAGCTCATCGAGCACCGGGGAGCTGTTTTTT.

With respect to this clone: This is likely a read error, given that the CDR3 carries no conserved phenylalanine or tryptophan at its end. This chain links TRBV7-7 with TRBJ2-7, with 8 bases that match TRBD1. This CDR3 is 14 amino acids long. Per the germline V gene, CDR1 is SSHAT and CDR2 is FNYEAQ (reference sequence). Trimming took 4 bases from V and 3 from J; bases not matched to a gene: 5. DNA for the CDR3: TGTGCCAGCAGCTCCGGGACAGGCGACTACGAGCAGTACCTC. Its translation: CASSSGTGDYEQYL.

This sequence joins TRBV7-9 and TRBJ1-1, with D unclear. This CDR3 has 17 residues. The V gene lost 1 base and the J gene lost 0 bases, with 15 bases spanning the gap. Germline CDR1 is SEHNR and CDR2 is FQNEAQ (reference sequence). CDR3 loop: CASSLESPRYMNTEAFF. The CDR3 bases are TGTGCCAGCAGCTTAGAGAGTCCCCGCTACATGAACACTGAAGCTTTCTTT.

The chain is built from TRBV11-2 and TRBJ1-5, with 7 bases lining up with TRBD1. V gave up 1 base and J gave up 4 bases; unmatched junction bases: 4. The CDR3 loop spans 15 amino acids. Per the germline V gene, CDR1 is SGHAT and CDR2 is FQNNGV. The CDR3 loop is CASSLVQGRNQPQHF. The CDR3, as DNA: TGTGCCAGCAGCTTAGTACAGGGGAGGAATCAGCCCCAGCATTTT.

The CDR3 sequence is CASSLAVNTEAFF. CDR3 DNA sequence: TGTGCCAGCTCACTTGCAGTGAACACTGAAGCTTTCTTT. V gene TRBV18 combines with J gene TRBJ1-1; D is undetermined. The CDR3 loop spans 13 amino acids. The germline gives CDR1 KGHSH, CDR2 LQKENI. V was clipped by 4 bases and J by 0 bases, with 6 bases between them. The full variable domain, completed using reference TRBV18 and TRBJ1-1, is NAGVMQNPRHLVRRRGQEARLRCSPMKGHSHVYWYRQLPEEGLKFMVYLQKENIIDESGMPKERFSAEFPKEGPSILRIQQVVRGDSAAYFCASSLAVNTEAFFGQGTRLTVV.

This chain uses TRBV4-1 with TRBJ2-2; D is unclear. V lost 0 bases and J lost 6, with 8 bases in between. Germline V gene lookup returns CDR1 MGHRA and CDR2 YSYEKL. This CDR3 spans 14 amino acids. The CDR3 DNA is TGCGCCAGCAGCCAAGAGCAGGCAGCCGGGGAGCTGTTTTTT. Its protein is CASSQEQAAGELFF.